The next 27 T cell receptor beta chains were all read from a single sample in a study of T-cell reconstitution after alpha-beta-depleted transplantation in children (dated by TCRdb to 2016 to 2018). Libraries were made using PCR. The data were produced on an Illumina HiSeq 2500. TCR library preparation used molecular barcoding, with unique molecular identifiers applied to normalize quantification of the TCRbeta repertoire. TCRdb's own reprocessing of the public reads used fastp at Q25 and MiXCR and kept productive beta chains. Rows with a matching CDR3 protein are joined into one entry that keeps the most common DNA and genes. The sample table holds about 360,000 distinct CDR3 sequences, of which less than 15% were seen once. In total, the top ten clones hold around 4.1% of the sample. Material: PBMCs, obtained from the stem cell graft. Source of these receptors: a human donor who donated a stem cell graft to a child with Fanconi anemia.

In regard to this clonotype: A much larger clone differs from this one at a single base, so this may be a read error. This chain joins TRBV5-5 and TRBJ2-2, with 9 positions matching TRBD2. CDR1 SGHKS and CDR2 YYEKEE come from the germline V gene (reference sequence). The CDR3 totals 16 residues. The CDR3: CAGSLVAGANTGELFF. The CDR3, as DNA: TGTGCCGGCAGCTTGGTAGCGGGGGCGAACACCGGGGAGCTGTTTTTT.

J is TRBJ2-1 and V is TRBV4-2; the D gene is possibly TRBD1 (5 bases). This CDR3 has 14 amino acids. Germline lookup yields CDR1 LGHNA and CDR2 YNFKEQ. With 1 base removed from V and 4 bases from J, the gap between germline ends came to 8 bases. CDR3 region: CASSQVGLYNEQFF. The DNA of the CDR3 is TGTGCCAGCAGCCAAGTGGGGCTATACAATGAGCAGTTCTTC.

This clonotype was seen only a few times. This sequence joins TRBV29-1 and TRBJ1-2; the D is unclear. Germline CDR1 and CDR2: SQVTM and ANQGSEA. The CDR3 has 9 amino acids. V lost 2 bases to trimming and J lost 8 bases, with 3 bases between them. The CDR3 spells CSVEYGYTF. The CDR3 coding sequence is TGCAGCGTTGAATACGGCTACACCTTC. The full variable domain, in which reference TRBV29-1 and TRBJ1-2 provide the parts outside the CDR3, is SAVISQKPSRDICQRGTSLTIQCQVDSQVTMMFWYRQQPGQSLTLIATANQGSEATYESGFVIDKFPISRPNLTFSTLTVSNMSPEDSSIYLCSVEYGYTFGSGTRLTVV.

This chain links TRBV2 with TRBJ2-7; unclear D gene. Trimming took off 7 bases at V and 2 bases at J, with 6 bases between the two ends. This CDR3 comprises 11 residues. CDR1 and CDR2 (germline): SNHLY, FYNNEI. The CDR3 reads CASTDTYEQYF. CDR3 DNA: TGTGCCAGCACCGACACCTACGAGCAGTACTTC.

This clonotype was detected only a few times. The CDR3 reads CASRTGDGKLFF. The CDR3 DNA follows: TGTGCCAGCAGGACAGGGGATGGGAAACTGTTTTTT. The rearrangement uses TRBV12-3 or TRBV12-4 and TRBJ1-4, with 8 bases matching TRBD1. CDR3 size: 12 residues. With 6 bases clipped from V and 11 bases from J, the junction kept 5 bases outside the gene matches.

CDR3: CASARGGANYGYTF. CDR3 sequence (DNA): TGTGCCAGCGCGAGGGGGGGAGCTAACTATGGCTACACCTTC. The chain recombines TRBV12-3 or TRBV12-4 with TRBJ1-2; possible D gene TRBD1, 6 bases. Trimming removed 8 bases at V and 0 bases at J, with 13 bases between. The CDR3 totals 14 residues.

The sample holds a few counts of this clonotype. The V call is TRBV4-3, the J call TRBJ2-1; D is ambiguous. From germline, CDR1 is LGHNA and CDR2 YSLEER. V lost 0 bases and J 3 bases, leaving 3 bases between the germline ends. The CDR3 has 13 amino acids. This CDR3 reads CASSQDFYNEQFF. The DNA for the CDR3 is TGCGCCAGCAGCCAAGATTTCTACAATGAGCAGTTCTTC.

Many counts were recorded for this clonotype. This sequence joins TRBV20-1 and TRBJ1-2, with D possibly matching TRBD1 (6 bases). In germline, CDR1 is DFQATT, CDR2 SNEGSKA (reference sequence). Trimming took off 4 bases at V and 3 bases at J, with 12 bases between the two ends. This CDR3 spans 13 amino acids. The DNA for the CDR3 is TGCAGTGCTAACAGGGCGGTCGACTATGGCTACACCTTC. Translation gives CSANRAVDYGYTF.

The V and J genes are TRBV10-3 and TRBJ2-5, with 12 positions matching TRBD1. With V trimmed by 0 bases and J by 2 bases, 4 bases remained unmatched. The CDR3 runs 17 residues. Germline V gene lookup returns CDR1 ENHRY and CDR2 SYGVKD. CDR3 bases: TGTGCCATCAGTGAGTCCGGGACAGGGGGCGGACAAGAGACCCAGTACTTC. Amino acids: CAISESGTGGGQETQYF.

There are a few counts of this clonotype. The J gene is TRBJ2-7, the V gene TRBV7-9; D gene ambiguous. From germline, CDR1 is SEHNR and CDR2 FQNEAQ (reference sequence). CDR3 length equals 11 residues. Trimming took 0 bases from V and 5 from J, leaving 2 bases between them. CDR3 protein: CASSLADEQYF. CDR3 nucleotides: TGTGCCAGCAGCTTAGCAGACGAGCAGTACTTC.

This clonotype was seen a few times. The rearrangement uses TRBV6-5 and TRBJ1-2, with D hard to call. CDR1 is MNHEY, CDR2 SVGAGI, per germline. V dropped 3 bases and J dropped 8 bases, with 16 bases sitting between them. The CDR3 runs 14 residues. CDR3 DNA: TGTGCCAGCAGTTATGGGCAAGCCCTAGGCGGCTACACCTTC. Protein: CASSYGQALGGYTF.

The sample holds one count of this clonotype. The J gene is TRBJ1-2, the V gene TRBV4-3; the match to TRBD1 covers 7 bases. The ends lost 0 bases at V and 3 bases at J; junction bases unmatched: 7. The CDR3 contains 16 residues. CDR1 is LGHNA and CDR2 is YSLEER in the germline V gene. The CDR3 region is CASSQDLGRGHYGYTF. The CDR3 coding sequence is TGCGCCAGCAGCCAAGATTTAGGAAGGGGGCACTATGGCTACACCTTC.

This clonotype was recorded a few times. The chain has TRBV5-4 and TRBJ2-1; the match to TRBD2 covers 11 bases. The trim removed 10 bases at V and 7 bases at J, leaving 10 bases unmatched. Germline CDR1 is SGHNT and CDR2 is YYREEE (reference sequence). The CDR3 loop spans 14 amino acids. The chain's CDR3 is CALGTSGSTNEQFF. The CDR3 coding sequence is TGTGCCTTAGGGACTAGCGGTTCGACGAATGAGCAGTTCTTC.

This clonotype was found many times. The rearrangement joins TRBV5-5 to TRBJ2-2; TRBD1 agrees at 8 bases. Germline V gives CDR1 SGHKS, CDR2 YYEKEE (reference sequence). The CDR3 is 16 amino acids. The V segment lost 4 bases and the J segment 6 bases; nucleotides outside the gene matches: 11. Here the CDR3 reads CASSIRGLELSGELFF. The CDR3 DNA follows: TGTGCCAGCAGCATCAGGGGGCTGGAGCTCTCCGGGGAGCTGTTTTTT.

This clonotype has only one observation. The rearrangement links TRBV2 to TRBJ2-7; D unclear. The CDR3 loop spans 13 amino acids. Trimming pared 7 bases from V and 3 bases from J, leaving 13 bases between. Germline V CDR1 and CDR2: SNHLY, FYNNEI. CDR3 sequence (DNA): TGTGCCAGCATAGGATGGAGTGGCTACGAGCAGTACGTC. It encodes CASIGWSGYEQYV.

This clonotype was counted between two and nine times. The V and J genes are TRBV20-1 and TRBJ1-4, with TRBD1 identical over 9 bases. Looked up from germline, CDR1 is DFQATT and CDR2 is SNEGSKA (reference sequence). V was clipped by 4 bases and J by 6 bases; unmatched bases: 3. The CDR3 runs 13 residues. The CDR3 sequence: CSATRTGDEKLFF. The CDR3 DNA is TGCAGTGCTACAAGGACAGGGGATGAAAAACTGTTTTTT.

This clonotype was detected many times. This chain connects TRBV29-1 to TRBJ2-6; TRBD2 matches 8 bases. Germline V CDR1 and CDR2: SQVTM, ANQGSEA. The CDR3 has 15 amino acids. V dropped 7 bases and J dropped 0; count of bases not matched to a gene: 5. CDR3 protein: CSARGGPSGANVLTF. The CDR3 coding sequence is TGCAGCGCCCGGGGGGGGCCCTCTGGGGCCAACGTCCTGACTTTC.

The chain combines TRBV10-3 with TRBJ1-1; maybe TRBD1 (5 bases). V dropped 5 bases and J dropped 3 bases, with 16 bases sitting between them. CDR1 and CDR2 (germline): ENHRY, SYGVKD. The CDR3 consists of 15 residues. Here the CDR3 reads CAISSTRGLDTEAFF. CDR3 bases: TGTGCCATCAGTTCAACGCGGGGGTTGGACACTGAAGCTTTCTTT.

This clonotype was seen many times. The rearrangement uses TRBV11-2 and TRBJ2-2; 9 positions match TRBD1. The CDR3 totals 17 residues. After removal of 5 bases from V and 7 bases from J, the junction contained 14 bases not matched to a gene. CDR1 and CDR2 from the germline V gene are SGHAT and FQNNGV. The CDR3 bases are TGTGCCAGCAGCCAATTGCCCGGGACAGGGAGTAGCGGGGAGCTGTTTTTT. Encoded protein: CASSQLPGTGSSGELFF.

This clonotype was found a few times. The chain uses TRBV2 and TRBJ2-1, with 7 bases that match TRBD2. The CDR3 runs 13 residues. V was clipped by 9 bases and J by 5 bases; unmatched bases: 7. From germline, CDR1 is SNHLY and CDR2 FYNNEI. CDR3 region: CASLREGHNEQFF. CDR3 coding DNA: TGTGCCAGTTTAAGGGAGGGCCACAATGAGCAGTTCTTC. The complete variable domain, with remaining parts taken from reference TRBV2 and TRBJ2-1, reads EPEVTQTPSHQVTQMGQEVILRCVPISNHLYFYWYRQILGQKVEFLVSFYNNEISEKSEIFDDQFSVERPDGSNFTLKIRSTKLEDSAMYFCASLREGHNEQFFGPGTRLTVL.

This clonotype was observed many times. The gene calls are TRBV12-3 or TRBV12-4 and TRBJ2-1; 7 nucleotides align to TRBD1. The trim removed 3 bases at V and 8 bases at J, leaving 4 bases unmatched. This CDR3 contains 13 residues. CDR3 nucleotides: TGTGCCAGCAGTTTCGGGACAGTCGATGAGCAGTTCTTC. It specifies CASSFGTVDEQFF.

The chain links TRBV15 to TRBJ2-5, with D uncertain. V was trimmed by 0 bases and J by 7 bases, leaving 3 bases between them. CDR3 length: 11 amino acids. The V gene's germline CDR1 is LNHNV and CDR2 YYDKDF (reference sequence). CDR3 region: CATSRDGTQYF. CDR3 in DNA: TGTGCCACCAGCAGAGATGGGACCCAGTACTTC.

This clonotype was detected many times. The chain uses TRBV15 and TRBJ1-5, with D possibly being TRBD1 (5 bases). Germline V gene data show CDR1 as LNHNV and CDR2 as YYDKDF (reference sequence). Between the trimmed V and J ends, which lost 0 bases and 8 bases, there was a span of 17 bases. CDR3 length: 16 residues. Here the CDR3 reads CATSREQTWSGEPQHF. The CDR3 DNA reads TGTGCCACCAGCAGAGAACAAACCTGGTCGGGGGAGCCCCAGCATTTT.

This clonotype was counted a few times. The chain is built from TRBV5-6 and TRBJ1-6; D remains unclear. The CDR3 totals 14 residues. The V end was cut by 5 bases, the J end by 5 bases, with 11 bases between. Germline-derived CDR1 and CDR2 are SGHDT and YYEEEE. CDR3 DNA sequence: TGTGCCAGCAGTTTCGGCGGGAATAATTCACCCCTCCACTTT. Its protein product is CASSFGGNNSPLHF. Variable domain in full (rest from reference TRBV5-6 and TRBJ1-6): DAGVTQSPTHLIKTRGQQVTLRCSPKSGHDTVSWYQQALGQGPQFIFQYYEEEERQRGNFPDRFSGHQFPNYSSELNVNALLLGDSALYLCASSFGGNNSPLHFGNGTRLTVT.

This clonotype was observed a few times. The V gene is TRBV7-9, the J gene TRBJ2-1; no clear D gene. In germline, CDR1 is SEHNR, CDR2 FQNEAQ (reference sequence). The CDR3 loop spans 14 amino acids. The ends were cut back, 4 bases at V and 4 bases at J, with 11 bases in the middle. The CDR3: CASSSRTAYNEQFF. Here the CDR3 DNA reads TGTGCCAGCAGCTCCAGGACGGCGTACAATGAGCAGTTCTTC.

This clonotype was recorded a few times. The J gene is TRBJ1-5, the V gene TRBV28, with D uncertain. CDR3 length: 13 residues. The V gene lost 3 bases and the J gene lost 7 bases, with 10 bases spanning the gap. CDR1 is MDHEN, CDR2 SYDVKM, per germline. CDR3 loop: CASSLSPDQPQHF. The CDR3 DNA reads TGTGCCAGCAGTTTGTCCCCAGACCAGCCCCAGCATTTT.

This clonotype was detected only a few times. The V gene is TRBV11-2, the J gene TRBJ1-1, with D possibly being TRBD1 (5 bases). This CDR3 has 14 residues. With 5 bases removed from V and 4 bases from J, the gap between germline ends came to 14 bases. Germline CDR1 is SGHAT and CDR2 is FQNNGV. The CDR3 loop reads CASSQRQMATEAFF. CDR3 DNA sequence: TGTGCCAGCAGCCAGCGACAGATGGCCACTGAAGCTTTCTTT.